This T cell receptor beta chain was recovered during a study of cytomegalovirus exposure and HLA in healthy donors. CDR3 length: 15 residues. Unmatched junction bases numbered 8, after V lost 4 bases and J lost 4 bases. In germline, CDR1 is SGHRS, CDR2 YFSETQ. 60 Vbeta and 13 Jbeta primers were used in PCR. Clones were read by immunoSEQ multiplex PCR, and TCRdb kept only the in-frame ones, dropping some. This table holds about 120,000 clones, 75% to 90% found once. The clonotype originates from a man aged 35-49 years in good health and CMV-seronegative. The specimen sequenced was PBMCs. V usage is TRBV5-1 and J usage is TRBJ1-3, with 7 bases that match TRBD1. The CDR3, as DNA: TGCGCCAGCAGCACCGCGGGGACAGCAGGAAACACCATATATTTT. Its protein is CASSTAGTAGNTIYF.